These 7 T cell receptor beta chains originate from one sample sequenced in a study of cytomegalovirus exposure and HLA in healthy donors. With 60 Vbeta and 13 Jbeta primers, the PCR was carried out. The assay was immunoSEQ multiplex PCR, and TCRdb's table has in-frame clones only and misses some. The sample table includes 80,000 to 100,000 clones. Sequenced sample: PBMCs. All receptors come from a man over 45 in good health and CMV-seropositive.

The chain combines TRBV19 with TRBJ2-5; tentatively, D is TRBD2 (5 bases). Germline assignment: CDR1 LNHDA and CDR2 SQIVND (reference sequence). V lost 1 base to trimming and J lost 4 bases, with 16 bases between them. The CDR3 has 16 amino acids. CDR3 nucleotides: TGTGCCAGTAGTATAGGACTGCCTTTGGCGGGAGAGACCCAGTACTTC. This encodes CASSIGLPLAGETQYF.

Points on this clone: One end of the junction is discordant with germline, which a read error may explain. The chain is built from TRBV7-7 and TRBJ2-7; the match to TRBD1 covers 10 bases. The V gene's germline CDR1 is SSHAT and CDR2 FNYEAQ (reference sequence). The CDR3 consists of 15 residues. CDR3 amino acids: CASSLDETGGGEQYF. Written as DNA, the CDR3 is TGTGCTAGCAGCTTAGACGAGACAGGGGGCGGCGAGCAGTACTTC.

The rearrangement uses TRBV4-1 and TRBJ2-2; 7 bases align to TRBD2. V gave up 0 bases and J gave up 6 bases; unmatched junction bases: 7. In germline, CDR1 is MGHRA, CDR2 YSYEKL. The CDR3 has 16 amino acids. The CDR3 loop is CASSQESGLAAGELFF. In DNA form, the CDR3 reads TGCGCCAGCAGCCAAGAGTCGGGGCTAGCGGCCGGGGAGCTGTTTTTT.

The chain couples TRBV5-6 to TRBJ1-4; no reliable D call. The CDR3 has 15 residues. Germline loops: CDR1 SGHDT, CDR2 YYEEEE. V gave up 0 bases and J gave up 5 bases, with 11 bases separating them. Here the CDR3 reads CASSLEFSPNEKLFF. CDR3 bases: TGTGCCAGCAGCTTGGAATTTTCCCCGAATGAAAAACTGTTTTTT.

The chain is built from TRBV7-3 and TRBJ2-1; possibly TRBD2 for D (5 bases). CDR3 size: 13 residues. The V end lost 1 base, the J end lost 7 bases, and 8 bases lay between the germline ends. CDR1 is SGHTA, CDR2 FQGTGA, per germline. The CDR3 DNA follows: TGTGCCAGCAGCTTAAACGGGATAAATGAGCAGTTCTTC. It encodes CASSLNGINEQFF.

The chain has TRBV29-1 and TRBJ1-1; D uncertain. The length of the CDR3 is 13 residues. The germline V and J ends were trimmed by 3 bases and 0 bases, with 8 bases remaining between them. Germline loops: CDR1 SQVTM, CDR2 ANQGSEA. In nucleotides, the CDR3 is TGCAGCGTTGAGTTCGGGATGAACACTGAAGCTTTCTTT. This translates into CSVEFGMNTEAFF.

Here the CDR3 reads CASSPGTSGRRDETQYF. The CDR3 DNA follows: TGTGCCAGCAGCCCGGGGACTAGCGGGAGGCGGGATGAGACCCAGTACTTC. The chain uses TRBV5-4 and TRBJ2-5; TRBD2 agrees at 15 bases. Germline-derived CDR1 and CDR2 are SGHNT and YYREEE (reference sequence). The CDR3 consists of 17 residues. V shed 4 bases and J 5 bases; nucleotides not matched to a gene: 9.